A selection of T cell receptor beta chains follows, all from one sample in a study of technical replicates of blood from a handful of donors. Some clones are missing from TCRdb's copy, which holds only in-frame ones; the method was immunoSEQ multiplex PCR. This sample has about 83,000 clones; approximately 92% occur once, and the top ten carry 0.25%. Input material: T cells isolated from PBMCs. Receptors originate from a human donor in good health. Each CDR3 is given with its conserved first and last residue. Fields, in order: CDR3 protein, CDR3 DNA, D gene, V gene, clone size, CDR3 length, J gene. The D gene is left open where the match is weak. Part of the rows lack a size; the others show once, few, many or a class for expanded clones.

cdr3_aa: CASSLGSQGLGYTF; cdr3_nt: TGCGCCAGCAGCTTGGGGTCACAGGGTCTGGGCTACACCTTC; d_call: .; v_call: TRBV5-1; clone_size: once; cdr3_length: 14; j_call: TRBJ1-2
cdr3_aa: CASSLLAASTDTQYF; cdr3_nt: TGTGCCAGCAGCTTATTAGCGGCTAGCACAGATACGCAGTATTTT; d_call: .; v_call: TRBV7-3; clone_size: .; cdr3_length: 15; j_call: TRBJ2-3
cdr3_aa: CASSSLGREEQYF; cdr3_nt: TGCGCCAGCAGCTCCCTGGGACGGGAGGAGCAGTACTTC; d_call: .; v_call: TRBV5-1; clone_size: .; cdr3_length: 13; j_call: TRBJ2-7
cdr3_aa: CAISDFGTGELFF; cdr3_nt: TGTGCCATCAGTGATTTCGGGACCGGGGAGCTGTTTTTT; d_call: .; v_call: TRBV10-3; clone_size: .; cdr3_length: 13; j_call: TRBJ2-2
cdr3_aa: CASSRGLSWNGELFF; cdr3_nt: TGTGCCAGCTCTAGAGGCCTATCCTGGAACGGGGAGCTGTTTTTT; d_call: .; v_call: TRBV27; clone_size: .; cdr3_length: 15; j_call: TRBJ2-2
cdr3_aa: CASSRPTGLGYTF; cdr3_nt: TGTGCCAGCAGTCGACCGACAGGGCTTGGCTACACCTTC; d_call: TRBD1; v_call: TRBV28; clone_size: once; cdr3_length: 13; j_call: TRBJ1-2
cdr3_aa: CASSPEPGQAGRWDTEAFF; cdr3_nt: TGTGCCAGCAGCCCGGAACCGGGACAGGCCGGGCGGTGGGACACTGAAGCTTTCTTT; d_call: TRBD1; v_call: TRBV7-9; clone_size: .; cdr3_length: 19; j_call: TRBJ1-1
cdr3_aa: CASTQDRGRYEQYF; cdr3_nt: TGTGCCAGCACCCAAGACAGGGGGCGCTACGAGCAGTACTTC; d_call: TRBD1; v_call: TRBV6-1; clone_size: .; cdr3_length: 14; j_call: TRBJ2-7
cdr3_aa: CASSPTSGITYEQYF; cdr3_nt: TGTGCCAGCAGCCCCACTAGCGGGATTACCTACGAGCAGTACTTC; d_call: TRBD2; v_call: TRBV7-9; clone_size: .; cdr3_length: 15; j_call: TRBJ2-7
cdr3_aa: CASSGTGGSYEQYF; cdr3_nt: TGTGCCAGCAGCGGGACAGGGGGCTCCTACGAGCAGTACTTC; d_call: TRBD1; v_call: TRBV6-6; clone_size: .; cdr3_length: 14; j_call: TRBJ2-7
cdr3_aa: CASRTRDTIYF; cdr3_nt: TGTGCCAGCAGGACGAGGGACACCATATATTTT; d_call: .; v_call: TRBV6-5; clone_size: .; cdr3_length: 11; j_call: TRBJ1-3
cdr3_aa: CASSYEGTSGGAVTDTQYF; cdr3_nt: TGTGCCAGCAGTTACGAGGGCACTAGCGGGGGGGCTGTTACAGATACGCAGTATTTT; d_call: TRBD2; v_call: TRBV4-2; clone_size: .; cdr3_length: 19; j_call: TRBJ2-3
cdr3_aa: CSVSGFTYEQYF; cdr3_nt: TGCAGCGTGTCAGGGTTTACCTACGAGCAGTACTTC; d_call: .; v_call: TRBV29-1; clone_size: .; cdr3_length: 12; j_call: TRBJ2-7
cdr3_aa: CSAKQQGISYEQYF; cdr3_nt: TGCAGCGCGAAACAACAGGGTATAAGCTACGAGCAGTACTTC; d_call: .; v_call: TRBV29-1; clone_size: .; cdr3_length: 14; j_call: TRBJ2-7
cdr3_aa: CASTPENADTQYF; cdr3_nt: TGTGCCAGCACCCCCGAGAATGCAGATACGCAGTATTTT; d_call: .; v_call: TRBV4-2; clone_size: .; cdr3_length: 13; j_call: TRBJ2-3
cdr3_aa: CASSFDTRMPRSYEQYF; cdr3_nt: TGTGCCAGCAGTTTCGATACCAGGATGCCCCGATCCTACGAGCAGTACTTC; d_call: .; v_call: TRBV28; clone_size: .; cdr3_length: 17; j_call: TRBJ2-7
cdr3_aa: CASRSEGTQYF; cdr3_nt: TGTGCCAGCAGATCGGAGGGGACCCAGTACTTC; d_call: .; v_call: TRBV2; clone_size: .; cdr3_length: 11; j_call: TRBJ2-5
cdr3_aa: CASSPYRGHTDTQYF; cdr3_nt: TGTGCCAGCAGTCCCTACAGGGGTCACACAGATACGCAGTATTTT; d_call: TRBD1; v_call: TRBV6-1; clone_size: .; cdr3_length: 15; j_call: TRBJ2-3
cdr3_aa: CAWSVYYLYTGELFF; cdr3_nt: TGTGCCTGGAGTGTATACTACCTCTACACCGGGGAGCTGTTTTTT; d_call: .; v_call: TRBV30; clone_size: .; cdr3_length: 15; j_call: TRBJ2-2
cdr3_aa: CASSPLGTGEETQYF; cdr3_nt: TGCGCCAGCAGCCCCCTAGGCACAGGGGAAGAGACCCAGTACTTC; d_call: TRBD1; v_call: TRBV4-1; clone_size: .; cdr3_length: 15; j_call: TRBJ2-5
cdr3_aa: CASSSRKKSGTHYEQYF; cdr3_nt: TGTGCCAGCAGCTCCCGGAAGAAAAGCGGGACCCACTACGAGCAGTACTTC; d_call: TRBD2; v_call: TRBV5-4; clone_size: .; cdr3_length: 17; j_call: TRBJ2-7
cdr3_aa: CSVEDREFF; cdr3_nt: TGCAGCGTTGAGGACAGGGAGTTCTTC; d_call: TRBD1; v_call: TRBV29-1; clone_size: once; cdr3_length: 9; j_call: TRBJ1-2
cdr3_aa: CASSLLGLAVYNEQFF; cdr3_nt: TGTGCCAGCAGCTTATTGGGACTAGCGGTATACAATGAGCAGTTCTTC; d_call: TRBD2; v_call: TRBV7-9; clone_size: .; cdr3_length: 16; j_call: TRBJ2-1
cdr3_aa: CASSLGTGNQPQHF; cdr3_nt: TGTGCCAGCTCACTTGGGACAGGGAATCAGCCCCAGCATTTT; d_call: TRBD1; v_call: TRBV18; clone_size: .; cdr3_length: 14; j_call: TRBJ1-5
cdr3_aa: CASSGETQYF; cdr3_nt: TGTGCCAGCAGCGGTGAGACCCAGTACTTC; d_call: .; v_call: TRBV28; clone_size: .; cdr3_length: 10; j_call: TRBJ2-5